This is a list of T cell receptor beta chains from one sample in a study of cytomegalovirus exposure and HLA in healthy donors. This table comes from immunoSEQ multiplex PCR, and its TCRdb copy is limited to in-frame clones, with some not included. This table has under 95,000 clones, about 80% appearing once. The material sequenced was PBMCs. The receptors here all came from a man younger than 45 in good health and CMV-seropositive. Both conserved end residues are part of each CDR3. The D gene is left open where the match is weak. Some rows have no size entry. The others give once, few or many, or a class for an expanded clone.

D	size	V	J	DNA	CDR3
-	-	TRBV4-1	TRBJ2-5	TGCGCCAGCAGCCAAGGCCCCCGGCAAGAGACCCAGTACTTC	CASSQGPRQETQYF
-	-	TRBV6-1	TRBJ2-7	TGTGCCAGCAGTGTGGGACAACGGTCTTACGAGCAGTACTTC	CASSVGQRSYEQYF
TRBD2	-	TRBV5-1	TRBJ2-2	TGCGCCAGCAGCTTGGGGCTAGCGGTGAACACCGGGGAGCTGTTTTTT	CASSLGLAVNTGELFF
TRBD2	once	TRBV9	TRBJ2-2	TGTGCCAGCAGCGTAGAGGTAGCGGGGGTCGGGGAGCTGTTTTTT	CASSVEVAGVGELFF
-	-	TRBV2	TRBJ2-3	TGTGCCAGCAGTCCTACCGTTCAAGATACGCAGTATTTT	CASSPTVQDTQYF
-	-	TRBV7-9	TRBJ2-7	TGTTCCAGCAGCTCATCCGGGACACTCCACTACGAGCAGTACTTC	CSSSSSGTLHYEQYF
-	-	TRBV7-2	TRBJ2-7	TGTGCCAGCAGCTTAGTGGGAGGTTCCGACTCCTCCTACGAGCAGTACTTC	CASSLVGGSDSSYEQYF
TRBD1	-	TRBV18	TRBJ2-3	TGTGCCAGCTCACAACAAGGACAGGGGACCACAGATACGCAGTATTTT	CASSQQGQGTTDTQYF
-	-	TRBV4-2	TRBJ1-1	TGTGCCAGCAGCCAAGACTTCTCCTTGAACACTGAAGCTTTCTTT	CASSQDFSLNTEAFF
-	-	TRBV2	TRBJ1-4	TGTGCCAGCAAACAGCCTAATGAAAAACTGTTTTTT	CASKQPNEKLFF
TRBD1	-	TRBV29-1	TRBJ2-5	TGCAGCGTTGATGGGACAGGGAAGACCCAGTACTTC	CSVDGTGKTQYF
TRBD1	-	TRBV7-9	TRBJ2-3	TGTGCCAGCAGCAAAGGACAGGGAGTGGTCACAGATACGCAGTATTTT	CASSKGQGVVTDTQYF
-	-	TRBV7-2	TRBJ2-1	TGTGCCATACGGCCTCGGACACTATCGGTCAATGAGCAGTTCTTC	CAIRPRTLSVNEQFF
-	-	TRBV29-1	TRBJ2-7	TGCAGCGTCCCTGGAGGAAGCGGCCAGTACGAGCAGTACTTC	CSVPGGSGQYEQYF
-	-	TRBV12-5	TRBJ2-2	TGTGCTAGTGGTTTAGGGAGACAGGCCGGGGAGCTGTTTTTT	CASGLGRQAGELFF
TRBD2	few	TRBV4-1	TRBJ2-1	TGCGCCAGCAGCCGGTTGACTAGCGGGGGCTCCTACAATGAGCAGTTCTTC	CASSRLTSGGSYNEQFF